The rows below give T cell receptor beta chains drawn from one sample of a study of cytomegalovirus exposure and HLA in healthy donors. Using immunoSEQ multiplex PCR, the repertoire was profiled, and TCRdb retains in-frame clones only, with some absent. The top ten hold 3% to 3.5% of the sample, which has about 170,000 clones, roughly 73% seen once. Sequencing input: PBMCs. The receptors derive from a female donor in good health and CMV-seronegative. The CDR3 runs from the conserved cysteine through the conserved F or W. D genes are given only for firm matches. Clone size is given for some rows only: seen once, a few or many times, or a class if the clone is expanded.

clone_size,v_call,j_call,d_call,cdr3_aa,cdr3_nt
few,TRBV5-6,TRBJ2-7,NA,CASSLDSVAGIEEQYF,TGTGCCAGCAGCTTGGACTCCGTTGCAGGGATTGAAGAGCAGTACTTC
NA,TRBV30,TRBJ1-4,TRBD1,CAQGQGYEKLFF,TGTGCCCAAGGACAGGGGTATGAAAAACTGTTTTTT
NA,TRBV5-6,TRBJ1-4,NA,CASSLGPREEKLFF,TGTGCCAGCAGCTTGGGACCTCGGGAGGAAAAACTGTTTTTT
NA,TRBV7-2,TRBJ1-5,NA,CASSLGDFSNSNQPQHF,TGTGCCAGCAGCTTAGGAGATTTTTCCAATAGCAATCAGCCCCAGCATTTT
NA,TRBV30,TRBJ2-3,NA,CAWSVNLPGFGTDTQYF,TGTGCCTGGAGTGTAAACCTCCCAGGGTTCGGCACAGATACGCAGTATTTT
NA,TRBV14,TRBJ1-2,NA,CASSQDLRAMGGYTF,TGTGCCAGCAGCCAAGATCTCAGGGCTATGGGTGGCTACACCTTC
NA,TRBV2,TRBJ2-4,TRBD1,CASTGTAVLNIQYF,TGTGCCAGCACCGGGACAGCAGTTTTGAACATTCAGTACTTC
NA,TRBV1,TRBJ2-5,NA,CTSSQGRGQQETQYF,TGCACCAGCAGCCAAGGGCGGGGGCAACAAGAGACCCAGTACTTC
NA,TRBV4-3,TRBJ1-2,TRBD1,CASSQGGQGAWGYTF,TGCGCCAGCAGCCAGGGAGGACAGGGGGCTTGGGGCTACACCTTC
few,TRBV6-5,TRBJ2-1,NA,CASSPSTHRGQFF,TGTGCCAGCAGTCCGTCGACACACCGGGGGCAGTTCTTC
once,TRBV27,TRBJ2-4,NA,CASSLSWGGKNIQYF,TGTGCCAGCAGTTTATCGTGGGGAGGCAAAAACATTCAGTACTTC
NA,TRBV14,TRBJ1-1,TRBD1,CASSRQGYTEAFF,TGTGCCAGCAGCCGACAGGGCTACACTGAAGCTTTCTTT
NA,TRBV29-1,TRBJ1-1,NA,CSVGRGRSNTEAFF,TGCAGCGTTGGGCGGGGGCGGTCGAACACTGAAGCTTTCTTT
NA,TRBV5-4,TRBJ2-5,TRBD2,CASSPGGTSGKRGETQYF,TGTGCCAGCAGCCCGGGGGGGACTAGCGGGAAGAGGGGGGAGACCCAGTACTTC
NA,TRBV18,TRBJ1-6,NA,CASSLPGYSPLHF,TGTGCCAGCTCACTGCCAGGGTACTCACCCCTCCACTTT
few,TRBV7-2,TRBJ2-5,TRBD1,CASSTGQGETQYF,TGTGCCAGCAGCACAGGACAGGGGGAGACCCAGTACTTC
NA,TRBV2,TRBJ2-1,TRBD2,CASSEMGWSGDNEQFF,TGTGCCAGCAGTGAAATGGGTTGGAGCGGGGACAATGAGCAGTTCTTC
NA,TRBV5-6,TRBJ1-2,TRBD1,CASSSPRTGGIYGYTF,TGTGCCAGCAGCTCACCCCGGACAGGGGGCATCTATGGCTACACCTTC
NA,TRBV13,TRBJ2-2,NA,CASSRGGGPNTGELFF,TGTGCCAGCAGCCGTGGCGGGGGCCCGAACACCGGGGAGCTGTTTTTT
few,TRBV5-6,TRBJ2-4,NA,CASAQRKVLAKNIQYF,TGTGCCAGCGCCCAGAGGAAGGTCCTAGCCAAAAACATTCAGTACTTC
NA,TRBV29-1,TRBJ1-1,NA,CSATPGGTTEAFF,TGCAGCGCCACCCCCGGGGGGACCACTGAAGCTTTCTTT
once,TRBV2,TRBJ1-4,TRBD1,CASRIRDRGEKLFF,TGTGCCAGCAGAATCCGGGACAGGGGTGAAAAACTGTTTTTT
NA,TRBV7-2,TRBJ1-5,NA,CASTTGSNQPQHF,TGTGCCAGCACCACAGGGTCGAATCAGCCCCAGCATTTT
NA,TRBV7-2,TRBJ2-3,NA,CASTPDPKGADTQYF,TGTGCCAGCACCCCCGACCCTAAGGGGGCAGATACGCAGTATTTT
NA,TRBV9,TRBJ2-5,TRBD1,CASSQDRGGETQYF,TGTGCCAGCAGCCAGGACAGGGGCGGGGAGACCCAGTACTTC
NA,TRBV23-1,TRBJ2-3,TRBD2,CASSRRLGLAGERSSTDTQYF,TGCGCCAGCAGTCGCCGGTTGGGACTAGCGGGAGAGCGGAGTAGCACAGATACGCAGTATTTT
few,TRBV9,TRBJ2-7,TRBD2,CASSVGGTSGWEQYF,TGTGCCAGCAGCGTAGGTGGGACTAGCGGGTGGGAGCAGTACTTC
NA,TRBV6-6,TRBJ2-1,TRBD1,CASNLRTGGYNEQFF,TGTGCCAGCAATCTGAGGACAGGGGGGTACAATGAGCAGTTCTTC
NA,TRBV5-4,TRBJ2-5,NA,CASSRDFQETQYF,TGTGCCAGCAGCCGGGACTTCCAAGAGACCCAGTACTTC
NA,TRBV10-3,TRBJ2-2,NA,CAISESGDFNTGELFF,TGTGCCATCAGTGAATCGGGGGACTTTAACACCGGGGAGCTGTTTTTT
NA,TRBV30,TRBJ1-2,NA,CAWSQTSNYGYTF,TGTGCCTGGAGCCAGACATCCAACTATGGCTACACCTTC
NA,TRBV7-8,TRBJ1-3,TRBD1,CASSLTGQSSGNTIYF,TGTGCCAGCAGCTTAACGGGACAGAGCTCTGGAAACACCATATATTTT
once,TRBV7-9,TRBJ1-1,NA,CASSSWTANTEAFF,TGTGCCAGCAGCTCCTGGACAGCGAACACTGAAGCTTTCTTT
NA,TRBV5-1,TRBJ2-2,TRBD2,CASSLSGGSGTGELFF,TGCGCCAGCAGCTTGTCGGGGGGTTCGGGCACCGGGGAGCTGTTTTTT
NA,TRBV5-4,TRBJ1-5,TRBD1,CASSLDRQPQHF,TGTGCCAGCAGCCTGGACAGGCAGCCCCAGCATTTT
NA,TRBV25-1,TRBJ1-1,NA,CASSDRMNTEAFF,TGTGCCAGCAGTGACCGTATGAACACTGAAGCTTTCTTT
NA,TRBV6-6,TRBJ1-1,NA,CASNREAYTEAFF,TGTGCCAGCAATCGGGAAGCTTATACTGAAGCTTTCTTT
NA,TRBV29-1,TRBJ1-2,NA,CSVEDGENYGYTF,TGCAGCGTTGAAGATGGAGAAAACTATGGCTACACCTTC
NA,TRBV2,TRBJ1-2,TRBD1,CASSSPSQGANYGYTF,TGTGCCAGCAGTTCCCCCAGCCAGGGGGCCAACTATGGCTACACCTTC
NA,TRBV19,TRBJ1-5,NA,CASSMPRGNQPQHF,TGTGCCAGTAGTATGCCCAGGGGTAATCAGCCCCAGCATTTT